This T cell receptor beta chain was documented in a study of graft-versus-host responses after intestinal transplantation. Study-level results: GvH clones detected in recipient marrow included some appearing first in ileum or blood.

The protocol was immunoSEQ multiplex PCR, while the TCRdb copy is restricted to in-frame clones and leaves out a portion. The table shows roughly 16,000 clones, with under 45% occurring only once. The plating included around 200,000 irradiated, violet-dye-labeled stimulator cells together with around 200,000 CFSE-labeled responder cells. Proliferating CFSE-low CD3+CD4+ and CD3+CD8+ responders were sorted post-reaction. The sample in question was alloreactive CD8+ T cells from a mixed lymphocyte reaction culture, obtained before intestinal transplant. The sample's subset: CFSE-low proliferating T cells sorted from approximately 6-day pre-transplant mixed lymphocyte reaction (GvH or HvG direction). This TCR was sampled from a human patient who received an intestinal transplant.

The CDR3 is CASSSTPGILPYEQYF. The DNA for the CDR3 is TGTGCCAGCAGTTCCACTCCCGGGATATTACCCTACGAGCAGTACTTC. The chain combines TRBV27 with TRBJ2-7; D may be TRBD2 (5 bases). The germline V and J ends were trimmed by 4 bases and 2 bases, with 18 bases remaining between them. CDR1 is MNHEY, CDR2 SMNVEV, per germline (reference sequence). CDR3 length: 16 residues.